Included here is one T cell receptor beta chain sequence, with context. Its antigen is not known. The sample belongs to a study of regulatory and conventional T cells in RAG deficiency. The sorted conventional CD4+ T cells were CD25-low and CD127-high, with genomic DNA sequenced. Study-level results: These Omenn syndrome Treg sorts may hold peripherally activated cells instead. Omenn patients showed >85% Treg-Tconv overlap and shorter CDR3 lengths.

With V trimmed by 5 bases and J by 4 bases, 6 bases remained unmatched. Germline lookup yields CDR1 LNHDA and CDR2 SQIVND (reference sequence). The CDR3 consists of 16 residues. Only in-frame clones appear in the TCRdb table, and some are missing; sequencing was by immunoSEQ multiplex PCR. This table holds 25,000 to 35,000 clones, more than 90% found once. These data were also filed under a second study, of regulatory T cells. As that study records: The PCR used 52 TRBV and 13 TRBJ primers.

The specimen sequenced was CD25- CD4+ T cells sorted from blood. The rearrangement links TRBV19 to TRBJ1-4; 11 bases agree with TRBD1. This receptor was identified in a human donor in good health. CDR3 coding DNA: TGTGCCAGTAGTCCGGACAGGGGGCGAAGTAATGAAAAACTGTTTTTT. It codes for CASSPDRGRSNEKLFF.